Below, 29 T cell receptor beta chains from the same sample are listed, as sequenced in a study of shared clonotypes between healthy human individuals. Selected positively for CCR7 and CD45RO-negative, naive CD8 cells excluded terminally differentiated effector memory CD45RA+ cells. Using immunoSEQ multiplex PCR, the repertoire was profiled, and TCRdb retains in-frame clones only, with some absent. The sample has about 2.1 million clones, approximately 92% seen once. The sequenced sample consisted of naive CD8+ T cells from PBMCs. These receptors came from a man aged 18-30 years in good health. Some clones in this sample may be carry-over from other donors' samples.

The CDR3 region is CASSESGGVSYEQYF. CDR3 bases: TGCGCCAGCAGTGAGTCAGGCGGGGTCTCCTACGAGCAGTACTTC. This rearrangement joins TRBV10-2 to TRBJ2-7, with TRBD2 as a possible D gene (6 bases). Trimming cost V 0 bases and J 0 bases, with 9 bases left between them. The CDR3 spans 15 residues. Germline V lookup: CDR1 WSHSY, CDR2 SAAADI.

On this clone itself: The same CDR3 can be traced to other DNA sequences in this sample. The gene calls are TRBV18 and TRBJ2-7; 11 nucleotides agree with TRBD1. The V and J ends lost 3 bases and 6 bases, in that order; junction bases with no gene match: 1. The germline CDR1 and CDR2 sequences are KGHSH and LQKENI. CDR3 size: 13 residues. The chain's CDR3 is CASSPGTGGEQYF. For the CDR3, the DNA is TGTGCCAGCTCACCTGGGACAGGGGGCGAGCAGTACTTC.

This chain connects TRBV28 to TRBJ2-3; D uncertain. The V and J ends lost 5 bases and 4 bases respectively, with 19 bases between them. Germline V gene data show CDR1 as MDHEN and CDR2 as SYDVKM. This CDR3 comprises 16 residues. This CDR3 is CASSPYPRLSPDTQYF. The CDR3 DNA sequence: TGTGCCAGCAGTCCCTACCCCAGACTTTCTCCAGATACGCAGTATTTT.

The chain joins TRBV29-1 to TRBJ2-7, with TRBD2 matching over 7 bases. Germline trimming cut 4 bases from V and 3 bases from J; bases unmatched to any gene: 6. Germline CDR1 is SQVTM and CDR2 is ANQGSEA. The CDR3 consists of 13 residues. The CDR3: CSVGELAHYEQYF. CDR3 coding DNA: TGCAGCGTTGGTGAACTAGCGCACTACGAGCAGTACTTC.

The chain links TRBV7-2 to TRBJ2-3, with D uncertain. V dropped 4 bases and J dropped 5 bases, with 19 bases sitting between them. Germline V CDR1 and CDR2: SGHTA, FQGNSA. This CDR3 region has 16 residues. The CDR3 DNA is TGTGCCAGCAGCTGGCCCGTGGCGGCGGTGGGAGATACGCAGTATTTT. It is translated as CASSWPVAAVGDTQYF. Variable domain in full (rest from reference TRBV7-2 and TRBJ2-3): GAGVSQSPSNKVTEKGKDVELRCDPISGHTALYWYRQSLGQGLEFLIYFQGNSAPDKSGLPSDRFSAERTGGSVSTLTIQRTQQEDSAVYLCASSWPVAAVGDTQYFGPGTRLTVL.

The CDR3 DNA follows: TGCAGCGTTGAAATGTCAGGGGGGTTCTACGAGCAGTACTTC. Amino acid sequence: CSVEMSGGFYEQYF. The chain carries TRBV29-1 and TRBJ2-7; a weak D match, TRBD1 (7 bases). V lost 2 bases and J 3 bases, leaving 14 bases between the germline ends. Germline CDR1 and CDR2: SQVTM and ANQGSEA. There are 14 residues in the CDR3.

On this clone itself: Other nucleotide sequences in the sample specify the same CDR3. The chain employs TRBV27 and TRBJ2-7; 8 bases are shared with TRBD2. After removal of 5 bases from V and 0 bases from J, the junction contained 9 bases not matched to a gene. The germline gives CDR1 MNHEY, CDR2 SMNVEV (reference sequence). The CDR3 has 16 residues. The CDR3 nucleotides are TGTGCCAGCAGTCCCTCTAGCGGGCCGTACTCCTACGAGCAGTACTTC. It specifies CASSPSSGPYSYEQYF.

Of note for this clone: The sample has other DNA sequences that encode this CDR3 too. J is TRBJ1-1 and V is TRBV5-5; no reliable D call. Trimming took off 0 bases at V and 1 base at J, with 4 bases between the two ends. Germline V gives CDR1 SGHKS, CDR2 YYEKEE (reference sequence). This CDR3 spans 13 amino acids. CDR3 amino acids: CASSLGGNTEAFF. In DNA form, the CDR3 reads TGTGCCAGCAGCTTGGGGGGGAACACTGAAGCTTTCTTT. The full variable domain, rest sourced from reference TRBV5-5 and TRBJ1-1, is DAGVTQSPTHLIKTRGQQVTLRCSPISGHKSVSWYQQVLGQGPQFIFQYYEKEERGRGNFPDRFSARQFPNYSSELNVNALLLGDSALYLCASSLGGNTEAFFGQGTRLTVV.

The chain combines TRBV29-1 with TRBJ1-1; 9 bases are shared with TRBD1. The length of the CDR3 is 15 residues. V shed 0 bases, J shed 10 bases, and the junction held 12 bases outside the gene matches. The V gene's germline CDR1 is SQVTM and CDR2 ANQGSEA. Here the CDR3 reads CSVEDPRTGASGAFF. The CDR3 nucleotides read TGCAGCGTTGAAGATCCCCGGACAGGGGCGTCCGGAGCTTTCTTT.

On this clone itself: Other DNA sequences of this sample code for an identical CDR3. The V gene is TRBV10-3, the J gene TRBJ2-7; possibly TRBD2 for D (5 bases). The V gene lost 2 bases and the J gene lost 2 bases, with 10 bases spanning the gap. The CDR3 is made up of 14 amino acids. CDR1 and CDR2 (germline): ENHRY, SYGVKD. Here the CDR3 DNA reads TGTGCCATCAGTGAGGTAGGAGGTACCTACGAGCAGTACTTC. Amino acid sequence: CAISEVGGTYEQYF.

V is TRBV5-1 and J is TRBJ1-2; D not certain. This CDR3 contains 15 residues. Trimming left V 0 bases short and J 0 bases short, with 9 bases between. Germline CDR1 SGHRS, CDR2 YFSETQ. In DNA, the CDR3 is TGCGCCAGCAGCTTGGAAGCGGGAGCTAACTATGGCTACACCTTC. It codes for CASSLEAGANYGYTF.

The J gene is TRBJ1-5, the V gene TRBV5-3; 7 bases are shared with TRBD1. TRBV5-3 is an open reading frame, and its role is uncertain. Trimming removed 5 bases from V and 7 bases from J; junction bases left unmatched: 12. CDR3 length equals 15 residues. The CDR3 region is CARRSDRAFGQPQHF. CDR3 DNA sequence: TGTGCCAGAAGATCAGACAGGGCGTTCGGCCAGCCCCAGCATTTT.

Worth noting for this clone: The same CDR3 also results from other DNA sequences found in this sample. The chain recombines TRBV4-1 with TRBJ1-5; 9 nucleotides match TRBD1. There are 15 residues in the CDR3. The germline V gene encodes CDR1 MGHRA and CDR2 YSYEKL. The ends lost 3 bases at V and 2 bases at J; junction bases unmatched: 2. CDR3 region: CASSQGQGGNQPQHF. The CDR3 bases are TGCGCCAGCAGCCAGGGACAGGGAGGCAATCAGCCCCAGCATTTT.

The gene calls are TRBV5-6 and TRBJ2-5, with 7 bases aligning to TRBD1. This CDR3 has 13 residues. Per the germline V gene, CDR1 is SGHDT and CDR2 is YYEEEE. J lost 0 bases, V lost 7 bases, and 3 bases had no gene match. This chain's CDR3 is CASGDRYQETQYF. For the CDR3, the DNA is TGTGCCAGCGGGGACAGATACCAAGAGACCCAGTACTTC. The whole variable domain, filled in from reference TRBV5-6 and TRBJ2-5, reads DAGVTQSPTHLIKTRGQQVTLRCSPKSGHDTVSWYQQALGQGPQFIFQYYEEEERQRGNFPDRFSGHQFPNYSSELNVNALLLGDSALYLCASGDRYQETQYFGPGTRLLVL.

The chain couples TRBV6-5 to TRBJ2-7, with D possibly being TRBD2 (6 bases). V dropped 2 bases and J dropped 2 bases, with 10 bases sitting between them. CDR3 length equals 14 residues. Germline-derived CDR1 and CDR2 are MNHEY and SVGAGI. The CDR3 region has the DNA TGTGCCAGCAGTTACGGAGGGGACGCCTACGAGCAGTACTTC. Its protein is CASSYGGDAYEQYF.

The rearrangement joins TRBV23-1 to TRBJ2-2; TRBD1 aligns across 7 bases. TRBV23-1 is an open reading frame whose function is uncertain. The CDR3 contains 15 residues. With V trimmed by 3 bases and J by 3 bases, 4 bases remained unmatched. The CDR3 region has the DNA TGCGCCAGCAGTCACCTTGACAGGGACACCGGGGAGCTGTTTTTT. Amino acid sequence: CASSHLDRDTGELFF.

This chain joins TRBV5-1 and TRBJ2-4; possibly TRBD1 or TRBD2 for D (5 bases each). This CDR3 has 15 residues. Between the trimmed V and J ends, which lost 1 base and 4 bases, there was a span of 12 bases. CDR1 and CDR2 from the germline V gene are SGHRS and YFSETQ. The CDR3 reads CASSLTWGPKNIQYF. CDR3 sequence (DNA): TGCGCCAGCAGCTTGACTTGGGGACCAAAAAACATTCAGTACTTC.

V gene TRBV28 combines with J gene TRBJ1-5; D unclear. V shed 1 base and J shed 1 base, with 11 bases lying between them. The germline V gene has CDR1 MDHEN and CDR2 SYDVKM. This CDR3 has 16 residues. CDR3 in DNA: TGTGCCAGCAGTTTATATCTAGGCTCGAGCAATCAGCCCCAGCATTTT. Its protein product is CASSLYLGSSNQPQHF.

The chain is built from TRBV27 and TRBJ2-5; 10 bases are a match to TRBD1. CDR1 and CDR2 (germline): MNHEY, SMNVEV (reference sequence). CDR3 length: 15 residues. V lost 5 bases and J lost 7; bases outside the gene matches: 10. This chain's CDR3 is CASSQDRGDRGTQYF. DNA for the CDR3: TGTGCCAGCAGTCAGGACAGGGGGGATAGAGGGACCCAGTACTTC.

The chain carries TRBV7-8 and TRBJ2-2; either TRBD1 or TRBD2 may fit D (5 bases each). The CDR3 has 18 residues. Trimming took off 2 bases at V and 1 base at J, with 17 bases between the two ends. CDR1 and CDR2 (germline): SGHVS, FQNEAQ. For the CDR3, the DNA is TGTGCCAGCAGCTTAAGTCGCTCAGGGACCAAGAACACCGGGGAGCTGTTTTTT. Its translation: CASSLSRSGTKNTGELFF.

This clone was recorded once. Written as DNA, the CDR3 is TGTGCCAGCAGTTTAGCGGAAAGTCGTGGAAACACCATATATTTT. This gives the protein CASSLAESRGNTIYF. The J gene is TRBJ1-3, the V gene TRBV28; no firm D call. Germline assignment: CDR1 MDHEN and CDR2 SYDVKM. Trimming stripped 2 bases from V and 3 bases from J, with 11 bases between. The CDR3 has 15 amino acids.

The chain is built from TRBV4-3 and TRBJ2-5, with TRBD1 matching over 7 bases. Per the germline V gene, CDR1 is LGHNA and CDR2 is YSLEER. J was trimmed by 5 bases and V by 0 bases; bases with no gene match: 6. The CDR3 loop spans 15 amino acids. This CDR3 reads CASSQDHRGGETQYF. The CDR3 bases are TGCGCCAGCAGCCAAGATCACAGGGGCGGGGAGACCCAGTACTTC.

The chain uses TRBV11-1 and TRBJ2-7, with unresolved D. V gave up 3 bases and J gave up 2 bases, with 11 bases separating them. Germline V CDR1 and CDR2: SGHAT, FQDESV (reference sequence). The length of the CDR3 is 14 residues. CDR3 residues: CASSFVRRPYEQYF. The CDR3 nucleotides read TGTGCCAGCAGCTTTGTCAGGCGACCCTACGAGCAGTACTTC.

The V and J genes are TRBV2 and TRBJ2-2; no clear D. The germline gives CDR1 SNHLY, CDR2 FYNNEI. Deletions cut 7 bases from V and 3 bases from J, with 9 bases between. This CDR3 has 13 residues. DNA of the CDR3: TGTGCCAGCAAAAGTGAATACACCGGGGAGCTGTTTTTT. Amino acid sequence: CASKSEYTGELFF. Looking up the rest from reference TRBV2 and TRBJ2-2 gives the full variable domain: EPEVTQTPSHQVTQMGQEVILRCVPISNHLYFYWYRQILGQKVEFLVSFYNNEISEKSEIFDDQFSVERPDGSNFTLKIRSTKLEDSAMYFCASKSEYTGELFFGEGSRLTVL.

This clone was detected once. The chain combines TRBV6-5 with TRBJ1-5; D is undetermined. Germline loops: CDR1 MNHEY, CDR2 SVGAGI. V lost 0 bases and J lost 5, with 8 bases in between. This CDR3 has 14 residues. Written as DNA, the CDR3 is TGTGCCAGCAGTTACTCAGGGCCCTATCAGCCCCAGCATTTT. This gives the protein CASSYSGPYQPQHF.

This sequence joins TRBV27 and TRBJ2-3; D ambiguous. Trimming removed 2 bases from V and 2 bases from J, with 14 bases in between. The CDR3 is made up of 16 amino acids. The germline gives CDR1 MNHEY, CDR2 SMNVEV (reference sequence). In nucleotides, the CDR3 is TGTGCCAGCAGTTTAGGCAGGTCTCAACTCACAGATACGCAGTATTTT. Its translation is CASSLGRSQLTDTQYF.

This chain uses TRBV27 with TRBJ2-1; 7 nucleotides align to TRBD2. V lost 8 bases and J lost 1; bases outside the gene matches: 8. This CDR3 has 15 residues. Germline V gene data show CDR1 as MNHEY and CDR2 as SMNVEV (reference sequence). The CDR3: CASQVGGSSYNEQFF. The CDR3 DNA follows: TGTGCCAGCCAGGTGGGGGGGTCGTCCTACAATGAGCAGTTCTTC.

The chain employs TRBV29-1 and TRBJ2-5; D perhaps matches TRBD2 (6 bases). Germline V gene data show CDR1 as SQVTM and CDR2 as ANQGSEA. Deletions cut 7 bases from V and 1 base from J, with 16 bases between. This CDR3 has 14 amino acids. The CDR3 loop reads CSAQAGLLQETQYF. Here the CDR3 DNA reads TGCAGCGCCCAGGCGGGACTCCTCCAAGAGACCCAGTACTTC.

Worth noting for this clone: The sample contains more than one DNA sequence encoding this CDR3. The chain has TRBV7-9 and TRBJ2-7; D might be TRBD1 (5 bases). Germline lookup yields CDR1 SEHNR and CDR2 FQNEAQ (reference sequence). CDR3 length: 14 amino acids. V lost 0 bases and J lost 3, with 9 bases in between. The CDR3 DNA is TGTGCCAGCAGCTTAGCTGGGCAGGGCTACGAGCAGTACTTC. Protein sequence: CASSLAGQGYEQYF.